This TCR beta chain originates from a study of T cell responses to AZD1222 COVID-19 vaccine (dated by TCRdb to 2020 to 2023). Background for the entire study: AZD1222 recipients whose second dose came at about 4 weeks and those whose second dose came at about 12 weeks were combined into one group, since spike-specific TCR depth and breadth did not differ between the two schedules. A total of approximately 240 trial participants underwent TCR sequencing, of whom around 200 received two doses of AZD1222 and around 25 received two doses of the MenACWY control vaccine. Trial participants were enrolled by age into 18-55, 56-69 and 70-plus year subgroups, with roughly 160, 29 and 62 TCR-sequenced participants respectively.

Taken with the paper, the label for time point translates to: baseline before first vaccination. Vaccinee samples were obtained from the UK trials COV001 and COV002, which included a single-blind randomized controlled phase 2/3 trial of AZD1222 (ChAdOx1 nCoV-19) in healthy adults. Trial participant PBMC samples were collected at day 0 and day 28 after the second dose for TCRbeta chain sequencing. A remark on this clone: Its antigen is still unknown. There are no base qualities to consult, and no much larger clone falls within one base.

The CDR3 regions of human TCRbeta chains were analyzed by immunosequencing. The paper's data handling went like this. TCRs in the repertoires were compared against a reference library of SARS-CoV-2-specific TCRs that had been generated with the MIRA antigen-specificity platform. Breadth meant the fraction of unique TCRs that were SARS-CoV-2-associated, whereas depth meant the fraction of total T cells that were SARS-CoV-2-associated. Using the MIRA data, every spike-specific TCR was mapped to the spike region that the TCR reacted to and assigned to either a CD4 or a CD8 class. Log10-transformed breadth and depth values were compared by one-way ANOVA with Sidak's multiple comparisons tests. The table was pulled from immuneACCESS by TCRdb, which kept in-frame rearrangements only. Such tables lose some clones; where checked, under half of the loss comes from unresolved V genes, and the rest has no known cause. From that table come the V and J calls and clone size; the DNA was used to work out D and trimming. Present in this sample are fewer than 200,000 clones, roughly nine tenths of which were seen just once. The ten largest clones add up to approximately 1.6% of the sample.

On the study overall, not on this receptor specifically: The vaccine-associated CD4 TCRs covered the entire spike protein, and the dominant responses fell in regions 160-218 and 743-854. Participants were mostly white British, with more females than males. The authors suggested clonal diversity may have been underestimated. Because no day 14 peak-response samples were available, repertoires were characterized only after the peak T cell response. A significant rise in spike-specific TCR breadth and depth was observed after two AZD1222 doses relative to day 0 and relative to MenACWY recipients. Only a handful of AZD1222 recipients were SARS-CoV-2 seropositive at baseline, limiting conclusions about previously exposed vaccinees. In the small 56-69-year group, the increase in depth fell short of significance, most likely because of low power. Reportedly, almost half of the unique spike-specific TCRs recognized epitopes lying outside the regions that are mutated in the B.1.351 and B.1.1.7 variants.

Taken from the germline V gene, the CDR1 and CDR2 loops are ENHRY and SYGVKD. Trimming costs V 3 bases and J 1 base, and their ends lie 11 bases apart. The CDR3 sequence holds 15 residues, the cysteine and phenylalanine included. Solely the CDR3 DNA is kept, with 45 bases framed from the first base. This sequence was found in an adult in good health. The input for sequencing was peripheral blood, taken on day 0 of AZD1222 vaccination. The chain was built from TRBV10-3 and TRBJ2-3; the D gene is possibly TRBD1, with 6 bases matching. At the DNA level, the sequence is TGTGCCATCAGTGACAGGGGCCGGGGCACAGATACGCAGTATTTT. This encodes CAISDRGRGTDTQYF.